The 16 T cell receptor beta chains given below trace back to one sample, sequenced in a study of spatial heterogeneity in lung cancer. No antigen has been assigned to these receptors. MiXCR, applied by TCRdb to the 5' RACE reads, yields one record per CDR3 protein. The table has around 1,300 distinct CDR3 sequences, more than 15% seen once; the top ten hold under 35%. Time point noted: sample taken at primary tumor resection. Overall study findings and caveats: The study found that expanded intratumoral alpha and beta TCR counts tracked tumor mutation counts.

The source was lung tumor tissue, collected at surgery. These TCRs come from a male donor with early-stage non-small cell lung cancer.

By frequency in the sample, this clonotype is medium-sized. Within a library made for alpha chains, this beta chain is off target, and its count is uninformative. This rearrangement joins TRBV12-3 or TRBV12-4 to TRBJ2-7; tentatively, D is TRBD2 (5 bases). The V gene lost 0 bases and the J gene lost 2 bases, with 14 bases spanning the gap. The CDR3 loop spans 16 amino acids. DNA of the CDR3: TGTGCCAGCAGTTTAGCGCGCGGACTTGATACCTACGAGCAGTACTTC. Its protein is CASSLARGLDTYEQYF.

Judged by abundance, this clonotype is medium-sized. A library prepared for alpha chains yielded this beta chain as an off-target read; its size is of little meaning. V gene TRBV9 combines with J gene TRBJ1-1; the D is unclear. Trimming cost V 4 bases and J 10 bases, with 20 bases left between them. This CDR3 is 14 amino acids long. Germline V gene data show CDR1 as SGDLS and CDR2 as YYNGEE. CDR3 nucleotides: TGTGCCAGCAGCCCGGGCCATACGGTAATAAGAGCTTTCTTT. Protein: CASSPGHTVIRAFF.

By sample share, this clonotype is large. This beta chain is an unintended read in a library built for alpha chains; its size means little. The V gene is TRBV6-1, the J gene TRBJ2-1, with D perhaps TRBD2 (5 bases). The CDR3 covers 13 residues. The germline gives CDR1 MNHNS, CDR2 SASEGT. The germline V and J ends were trimmed by 5 bases and 4 bases, with 9 bases remaining between them. CDR3 region: CASSPGLYNEQFF. CDR3 nucleotides: TGTGCCAGCAGTCCCGGACTGTACAATGAGCAGTTCTTC.

By share, this clonotype ranks as medium-sized. This beta chain is an unintended read in a library built for alpha chains; its size means little. This chain joins TRBV7-2 and TRBJ1-2, with D hard to call. V was clipped by 8 bases and J by 6 bases, with 10 bases between them. The CDR3 totals 11 residues. Germline loops: CDR1 SGHTA, CDR2 FQGNSA. The CDR3 bases are TGTGCCAGCCGGGCAGAGCATGGCTACACCTTC. It is translated as CASRAEHGYTF.

This clonotype is classed as medium-sized. The library was built for alpha chains, so this beta chain is an off-target read and its size means little. The chain uses TRBV29-1 and TRBJ1-5, with TRBD1 matching 9 bases. Looked up from germline, CDR1 is SQVTM and CDR2 is ANQGSEA. Trimming took 6 bases from V and 6 from J; bases not matched to a gene: 6. This CDR3 has 13 residues. In DNA, the CDR3 is TGCAGCGTGTACACAGGGGGCGGTCAGCCCCAGCATTTT. Protein sequence: CSVYTGGGQPQHF.

This clonotype is large. Since the library was made to target alpha chains, this beta chain is a stray read and its abundance is not meaningful. The chain employs TRBV4-3 and TRBJ2-3; a possible D gene is TRBD2 (5 bases). The germline gives CDR1 LGHNA, CDR2 YSLEER. Trimming took off 1 base at V and 2 bases at J, with 10 bases between the two ends. The CDR3 spans 15 residues. The CDR3 spells CASSQAEGNTDTQYF. The DNA of the CDR3 is TGCGCCAGCAGCCAAGCCGAGGGAAACACAGATACGCAGTATTTT.

A remark on this clonotype: Being off target in a library aimed at alpha chains, this beta chain has a size of little meaning. The chain is built from TRBV6-6 and TRBJ1-1; D call uncertain. Germline V gives CDR1 MNHNY, CDR2 SVGAGI (reference sequence). Trimming took 6 bases from V and 11 from J, leaving 19 bases between them. The CDR3 loop spans 13 amino acids. CDR3 amino acids: CASRLEGVLHAFF. DNA of the CDR3: TGTGCCAGCAGGCTCGAAGGTGTATTGCATGCTTTCTTT.

By its share, this clonotype is large (0.1 to 1%). With the library built for alpha chains, this beta chain is off target and its frequency is not meaningful. The chain recombines TRBV20-1 with TRBJ2-1; TRBD2 matches 9 bases. Per germline, CDR1 DFQATT and CDR2 SNEGSKA (reference sequence). J was trimmed by 8 bases and V by 1 base; bases with no gene match: 12. The CDR3 consists of 16 residues. CDR3 residues: CSARGSSGRGRHEQFF. The DNA for the CDR3 is TGCAGTGCTAGAGGCAGTAGCGGGAGAGGGAGGCATGAGCAGTTCTTC.

By frequency in the sample, this clonotype is medium-sized. This beta chain is off target for a library built for alpha chains, so its abundance means little. The rearrangement links TRBV12-3 or TRBV12-4 to TRBJ1-1; 12 bases align to TRBD1. V trimming: 5 bases; J trimming: 3 bases; junction bases outside the gene matches: 4. The CDR3 covers 15 residues. DNA for the CDR3: TGTGCCAGCAGTCCGGGACAGGGGGCGGACACTGAAGCTTTCTTT. Amino acids: CASSPGQGADTEAFF.

In regard to this clonotype: A library made for alpha chains picked up this beta chain off target, so its size means little. The chain recombines TRBV6-6 with TRBJ2-3; 10 nucleotides match TRBD1. The germline CDR1 and CDR2 sequences are MNHNY and SVGAGI (reference sequence). This CDR3 is 15 amino acids long. V gave up 6 bases and J gave up 4 bases; unmatched junction bases: 7. CDR3 loop: CASRPGTGAPDTQYF. DNA of the CDR3: TGTGCCAGCAGGCCCGGGACAGGGGCCCCAGATACGCAGTATTTT.

In its sample, this clonotype was seen many times. Little can be read into the size of this beta chain, an off-target read in a library designed for alpha chains. V gene TRBV20-1 combines with J gene TRBJ2-1, with 9 nucleotides matching TRBD2. Germline CDR1 DFQATT, CDR2 SNEGSKA (reference sequence). The CDR3 spans 16 residues. V shed 1 base, J shed 6 bases, and the junction held 10 bases outside the gene matches. The CDR3 bases are TGCAGTGCTAGAGGGGGCCCGGGACTAGCTGGCAATGAGCAGTTCTTC. Protein sequence: CSARGGPGLAGNEQFF.

Points on this clonotype: This beta chain is a stray read from a library made for alpha chains; its abundance is not meaningful. This chain links TRBV6-1 with TRBJ2-7; the D is unclear. CDR1 and CDR2 from the germline V gene are MNHNS and SASEGT. The V and J ends lost 3 bases and 3 bases respectively, with 6 bases between them. The CDR3 covers 12 residues. The CDR3 is CASSESSYEQYF. Here the CDR3 DNA reads TGTGCCAGCAGTGAGTCCAGCTACGAGCAGTACTTC.

This clonotype appeared many times. Found in a library prepared for alpha chains, this beta chain is an off-target read, and its abundance has little meaning. The chain couples TRBV6-5 to TRBJ2-1, with a possible D match to TRBD2 (6 bases). Per the germline V gene, CDR1 is MNHEY and CDR2 is SVGAGI. This CDR3 region has 14 residues. Trimming shortened V by 0 bases and J by 6 bases, and 9 bases separated the two germline ends. The CDR3 DNA follows: TGTGCCAGCAGTTACTCGAACGGGGGCAATGAGCAGTTCTTC. It translates to CASSYSNGGNEQFF.

This clonotype is labeled as hyperexpanded (1% or more). This beta chain is an unintended read in a library built for alpha chains; its size means little. Here the CDR3 reads CASTLSSGGASNEQFF. The CDR3, as DNA: TGTGCCAGCACCCTGTCTAGCGGGGGGGCGAGCAATGAGCAGTTCTTC. The J gene is TRBJ2-1, the V gene TRBV7-9, with 12 positions matching TRBD2. The CDR3 sequence is 16 residues long. The germline V gene encodes CDR1 SEHNR and CDR2 FQNEAQ (reference sequence). With 7 bases clipped from V and 6 bases from J, the junction kept 10 bases outside the gene matches.

This clonotype occurred many times. Because this beta chain is a stray read in a library intended to capture alpha chains, its abundance should not be given much weight. This sequence joins TRBV12-5 and TRBJ2-3; 8 bases are shared with TRBD2. V gave up 7 bases and J gave up 1 base; unmatched junction bases: 10. The CDR3 sequence is 16 residues long. Germline CDR1 LGHNT, CDR2 FRNRAP. In DNA form, the CDR3 reads TGTGCTAGTGTCGAGGGGTCACTAGCGGGCACAGATACGCAGTATTTT. It codes for CASVEGSLAGTDTQYF.

By sample fraction, this clonotype is medium-sized (0.01 to 0.1%). For a library built for alpha chains, this beta chain is a stray read; little rests on its size. The genes are TRBV12-3 or TRBV12-4 and TRBJ2-3, with D perhaps assigned TRBD1 or TRBD2 (5 bases each). The CDR3 totals 14 residues. V dropped 7 bases and J dropped 2 bases, with 13 bases sitting between them. The CDR3 protein is CASTERGVTDTQYF. Here the CDR3 DNA reads TGTGCCAGCACCGAGAGGGGTGTCACAGATACGCAGTATTTT.